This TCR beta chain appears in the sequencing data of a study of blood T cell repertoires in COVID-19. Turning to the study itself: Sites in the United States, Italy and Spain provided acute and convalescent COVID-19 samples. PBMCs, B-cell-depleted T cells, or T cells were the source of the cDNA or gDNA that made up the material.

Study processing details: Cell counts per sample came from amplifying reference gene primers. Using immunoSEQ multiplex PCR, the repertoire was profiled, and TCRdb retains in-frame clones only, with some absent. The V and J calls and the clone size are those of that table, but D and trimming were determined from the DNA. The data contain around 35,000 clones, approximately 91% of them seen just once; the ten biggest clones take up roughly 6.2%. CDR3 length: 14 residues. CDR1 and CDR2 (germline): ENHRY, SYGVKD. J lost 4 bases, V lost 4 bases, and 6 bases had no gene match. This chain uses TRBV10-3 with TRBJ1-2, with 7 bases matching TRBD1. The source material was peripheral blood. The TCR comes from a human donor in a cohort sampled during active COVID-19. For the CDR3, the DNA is TGTGCCATCAGTGGCAGGGGGATTAGCTATGGCTACACCTTC. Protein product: CAISGRGISYGYTF.